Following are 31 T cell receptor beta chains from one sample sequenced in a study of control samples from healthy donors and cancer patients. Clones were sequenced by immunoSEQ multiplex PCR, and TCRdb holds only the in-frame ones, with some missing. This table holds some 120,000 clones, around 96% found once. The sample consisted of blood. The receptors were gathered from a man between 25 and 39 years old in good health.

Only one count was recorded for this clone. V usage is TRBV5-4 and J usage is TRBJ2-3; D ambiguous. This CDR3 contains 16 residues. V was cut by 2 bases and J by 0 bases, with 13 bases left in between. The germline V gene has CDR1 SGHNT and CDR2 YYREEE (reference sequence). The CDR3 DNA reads TGTGCCAGCAGCTTAGGCGTGCGGCTAAGCACAGATACGCAGTATTTT. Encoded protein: CASSLGVRLSTDTQYF.

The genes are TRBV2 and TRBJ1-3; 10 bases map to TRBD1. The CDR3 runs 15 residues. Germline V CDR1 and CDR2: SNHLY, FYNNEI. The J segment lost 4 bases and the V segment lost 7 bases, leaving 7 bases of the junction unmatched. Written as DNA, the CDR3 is TGTGCCAGCACTCGACAGGGGGCGGGAGGAAACACCATATATTTT. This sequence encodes CASTRQGAGGNTIYF.

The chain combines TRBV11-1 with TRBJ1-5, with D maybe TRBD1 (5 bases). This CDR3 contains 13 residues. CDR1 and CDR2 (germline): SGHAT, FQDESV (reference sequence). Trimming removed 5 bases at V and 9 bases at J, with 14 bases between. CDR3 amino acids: CASSPNEGTPQHF. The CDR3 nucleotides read TGTGCCAGCAGCCCCAACGAGGGGACGCCCCAGCATTTT.

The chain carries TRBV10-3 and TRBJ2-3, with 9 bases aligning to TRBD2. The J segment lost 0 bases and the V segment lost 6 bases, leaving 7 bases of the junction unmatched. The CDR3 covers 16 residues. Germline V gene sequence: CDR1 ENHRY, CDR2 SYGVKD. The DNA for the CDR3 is TGTGCCATCAGCGTGATGAGCGGGGGGAGCACAGATACGCAGTATTTT. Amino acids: CAISVMSGGSTDTQYF.

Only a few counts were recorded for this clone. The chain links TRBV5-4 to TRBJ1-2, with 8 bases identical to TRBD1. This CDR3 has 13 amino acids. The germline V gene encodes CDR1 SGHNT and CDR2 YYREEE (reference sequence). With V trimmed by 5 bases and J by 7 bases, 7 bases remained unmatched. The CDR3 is CASRQGVSAGYTF. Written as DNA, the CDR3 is TGTGCCAGCAGACAGGGGGTTTCGGCTGGCTACACCTTC.

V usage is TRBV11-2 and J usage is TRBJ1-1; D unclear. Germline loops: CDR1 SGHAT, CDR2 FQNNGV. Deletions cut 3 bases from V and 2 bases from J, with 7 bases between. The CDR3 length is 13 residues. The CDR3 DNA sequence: TGTGCCAGCAGCTTCCGACCTAACACTGAAGCTTTCTTT. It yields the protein CASSFRPNTEAFF.

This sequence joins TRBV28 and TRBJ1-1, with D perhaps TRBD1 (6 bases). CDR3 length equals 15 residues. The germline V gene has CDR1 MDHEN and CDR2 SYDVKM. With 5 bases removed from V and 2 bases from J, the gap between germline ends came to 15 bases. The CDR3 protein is CASSLEGGANTEAFF. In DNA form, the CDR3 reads TGTGCCAGCAGTCTCGAGGGGGGAGCCAACACTGAAGCTTTCTTT.

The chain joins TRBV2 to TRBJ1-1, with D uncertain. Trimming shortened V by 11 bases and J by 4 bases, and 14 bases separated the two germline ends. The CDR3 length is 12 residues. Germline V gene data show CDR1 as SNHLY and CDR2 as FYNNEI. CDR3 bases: TGTGCCGGCGATGGGTGGGGCACTGAAGCTTTCTTT. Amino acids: CAGDGWGTEAFF.

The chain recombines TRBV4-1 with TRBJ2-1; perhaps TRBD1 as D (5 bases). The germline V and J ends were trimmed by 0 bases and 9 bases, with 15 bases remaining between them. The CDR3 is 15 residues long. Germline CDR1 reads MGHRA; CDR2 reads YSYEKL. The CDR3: CASSQDNAGIVEQFF. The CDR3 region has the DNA TGCGCCAGCAGCCAAGATAATGCAGGGATCGTTGAGCAGTTCTTC.

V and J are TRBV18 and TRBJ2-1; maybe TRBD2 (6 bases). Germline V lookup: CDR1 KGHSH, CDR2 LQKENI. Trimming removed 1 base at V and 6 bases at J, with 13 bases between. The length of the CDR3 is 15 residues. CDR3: CASSPLPSEANEQFF. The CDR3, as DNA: TGTGCCAGCTCACCACTACCTAGCGAGGCCAATGAGCAGTTCTTC.

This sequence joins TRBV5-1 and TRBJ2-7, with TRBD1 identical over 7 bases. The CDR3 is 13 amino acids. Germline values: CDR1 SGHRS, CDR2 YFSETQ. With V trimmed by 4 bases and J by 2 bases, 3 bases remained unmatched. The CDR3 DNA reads TGCGCCAGCAGCCGGGACAGCACCTACGAGCAGTACTTC. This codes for CASSRDSTYEQYF.

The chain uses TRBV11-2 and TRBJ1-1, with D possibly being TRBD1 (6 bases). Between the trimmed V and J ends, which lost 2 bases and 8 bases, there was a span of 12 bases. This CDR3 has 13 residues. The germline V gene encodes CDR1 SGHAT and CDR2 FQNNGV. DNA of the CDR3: TGTGCCAGCAGCTTAAGGGGGAGGCCCGAAGCTTTCTTT. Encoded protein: CASSLRGRPEAFF.

The CDR3 protein is CASSLTYQETQYF. The CDR3 coding sequence is TGTGCCAGCAGCCTAACGTACCAAGAGACCCAGTACTTC. This chain links TRBV14 with TRBJ2-5; no firm D call. Trimming took off 4 bases at V and 0 bases at J, with 6 bases between the two ends. CDR1 is SGHDN and CDR2 is FVKESK in the germline V gene. The CDR3 runs to 13 residues. Looking up the rest from reference TRBV14 and TRBJ2-5 gives the full variable domain: EAGVTQFPSHSVIEKGQTVTLRCDPISGHDNLYWYRRVMGKEIKFLLHFVKESKQDESGMPNNRFLAERTGGTYSTLKVQPAELEDSGVYFCASSLTYQETQYFGPGTRLLVL.

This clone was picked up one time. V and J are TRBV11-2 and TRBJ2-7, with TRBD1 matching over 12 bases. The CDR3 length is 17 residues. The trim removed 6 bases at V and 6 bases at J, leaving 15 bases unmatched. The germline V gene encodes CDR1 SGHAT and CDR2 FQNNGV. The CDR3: CASSIIFGTGGLSEQYF. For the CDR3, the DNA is TGTGCCAGCAGTATAATATTTGGGACAGGGGGCCTTAGCGAGCAGTACTTC.

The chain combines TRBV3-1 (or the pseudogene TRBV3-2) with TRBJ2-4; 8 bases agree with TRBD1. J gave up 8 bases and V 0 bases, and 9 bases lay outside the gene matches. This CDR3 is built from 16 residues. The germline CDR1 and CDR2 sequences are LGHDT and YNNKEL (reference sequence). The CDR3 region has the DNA TGTGCCAGCAGCCAAGATTTTCAGGGGGCGACGGACATTCAGTACTTC. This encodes CASSQDFQGATDIQYF.

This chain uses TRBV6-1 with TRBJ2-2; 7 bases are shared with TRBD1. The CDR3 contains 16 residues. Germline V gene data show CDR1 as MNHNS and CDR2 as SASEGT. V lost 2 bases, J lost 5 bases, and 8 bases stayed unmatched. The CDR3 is CASSEWARGKTGELFF. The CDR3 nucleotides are TGTGCCAGCAGTGAATGGGCCAGGGGGAAGACCGGGGAGCTGTTTTTT.

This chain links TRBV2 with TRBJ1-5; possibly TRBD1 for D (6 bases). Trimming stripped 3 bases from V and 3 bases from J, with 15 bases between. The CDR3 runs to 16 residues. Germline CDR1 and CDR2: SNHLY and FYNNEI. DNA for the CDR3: TGTGCCAGCAGTGATATAAGGACAGTCCCCAATCAGCCCCAGCATTTT. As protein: CASSDIRTVPNQPQHF.

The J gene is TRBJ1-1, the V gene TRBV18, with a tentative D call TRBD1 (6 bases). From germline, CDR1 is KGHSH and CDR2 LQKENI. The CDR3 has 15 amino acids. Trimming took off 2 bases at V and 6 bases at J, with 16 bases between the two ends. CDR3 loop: CASSPSQGTKSEAFF. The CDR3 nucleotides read TGTGCCAGCTCACCATCCCAGGGGACCAAATCTGAAGCTTTCTTT.

DNA for the CDR3: TGTGCCAGCAGCCCGCGGACAGCTCCTCTCTATGGCTACACCTTC. Translated: CASSPRTAPLYGYTF. This chain connects TRBV7-9 to TRBJ1-2; possible D gene TRBD1, 6 bases. CDR3 length: 15 residues. Trimming cost V 5 bases and J 4 bases, with 17 bases left between them. Germline CDR1 reads SEHNR; CDR2 reads FQNEAQ (reference sequence).

Written as DNA, the CDR3 is TGTGCCAGCAGTTCCGCCCGCGGCAATGGCTACACCTTC. Amino acid sequence: CASSSARGNGYTF. The chain combines TRBV6-2 or TRBV6-3 with TRBJ1-2; D unresolved. The germline V and J ends were trimmed by 4 bases and 6 bases, with 12 bases remaining between them. Germline V gives CDR1 MNHEY, CDR2 SVGEGT. CDR3 length equals 13 residues.

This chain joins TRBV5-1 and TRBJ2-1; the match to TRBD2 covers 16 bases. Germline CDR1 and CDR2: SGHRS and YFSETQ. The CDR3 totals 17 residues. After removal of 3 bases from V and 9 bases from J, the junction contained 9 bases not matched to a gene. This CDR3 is CASSWGLAGGPPSEQFF. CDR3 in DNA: TGCGCCAGCAGCTGGGGACTAGCGGGGGGGCCCCCCAGTGAGCAGTTCTTC.

The CDR3 sequence is CASNGGPGGYTF. The DNA of the CDR3 is TGTGCCAGCAATGGCGGCCCCGGTGGCTACACCTTC. The chain couples TRBV2 to TRBJ1-2; D is undetermined. Germline V gene lookup returns CDR1 SNHLY and CDR2 FYNNEI. This CDR3 spans 12 amino acids. The ends were cut back, 7 bases at V and 7 bases at J, with 13 bases in the middle.

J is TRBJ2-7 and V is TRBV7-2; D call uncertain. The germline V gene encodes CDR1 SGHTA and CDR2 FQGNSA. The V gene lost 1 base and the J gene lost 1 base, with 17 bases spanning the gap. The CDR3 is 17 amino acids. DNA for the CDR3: TGTGCCAGCAGCTTAGAGTCTAGACAACAACGGTCCTACGAGCAGTACTTC. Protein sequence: CASSLESRQQRSYEQYF.

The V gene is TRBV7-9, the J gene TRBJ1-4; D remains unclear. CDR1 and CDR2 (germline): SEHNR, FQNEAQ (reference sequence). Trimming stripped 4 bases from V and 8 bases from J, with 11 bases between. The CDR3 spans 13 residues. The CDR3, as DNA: TGTGCCAGCAGCTCCGGCGGCCGGGAAAAACTGTTTTTT. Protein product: CASSSGGREKLFF.

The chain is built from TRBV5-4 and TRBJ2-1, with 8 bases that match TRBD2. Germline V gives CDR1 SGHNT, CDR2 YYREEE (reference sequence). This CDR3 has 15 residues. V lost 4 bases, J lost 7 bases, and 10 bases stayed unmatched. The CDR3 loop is CASSPTAGGLNEQFF. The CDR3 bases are TGTGCCAGCAGCCCTACGGCGGGGGGTTTGAATGAGCAGTTCTTC.

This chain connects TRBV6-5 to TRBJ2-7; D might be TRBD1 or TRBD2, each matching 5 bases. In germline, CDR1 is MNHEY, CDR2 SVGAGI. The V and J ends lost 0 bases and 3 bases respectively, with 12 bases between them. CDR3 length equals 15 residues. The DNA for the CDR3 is TGTGCCAGCAGTTACTCGAGGGACCCCTTCTACGAGCAGTACTTC. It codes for CASSYSRDPFYEQYF.

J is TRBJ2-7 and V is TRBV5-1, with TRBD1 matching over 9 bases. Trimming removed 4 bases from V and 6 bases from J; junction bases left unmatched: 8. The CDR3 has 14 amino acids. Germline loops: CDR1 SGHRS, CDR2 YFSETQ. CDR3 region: CASSGGQGIPEQYF. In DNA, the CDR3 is TGCGCCAGCAGCGGGGGACAGGGTATCCCCGAGCAGTACTTC.

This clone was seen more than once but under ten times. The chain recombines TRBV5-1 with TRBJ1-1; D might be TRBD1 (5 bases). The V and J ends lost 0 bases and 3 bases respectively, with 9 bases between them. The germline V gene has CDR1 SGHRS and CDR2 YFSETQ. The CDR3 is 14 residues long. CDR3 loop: CASSLDGGDTEAFF. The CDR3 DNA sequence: TGCGCCAGCAGCTTGGATGGGGGGGACACTGAAGCTTTCTTT.

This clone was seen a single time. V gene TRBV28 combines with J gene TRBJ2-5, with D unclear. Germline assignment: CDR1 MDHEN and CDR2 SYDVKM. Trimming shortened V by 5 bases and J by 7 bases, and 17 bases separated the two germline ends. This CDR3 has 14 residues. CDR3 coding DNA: TGTGCCAGCAGTATCCGAGGCCGCAGAGGGACCCAGTACTTC. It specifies CASSIRGRRGTQYF. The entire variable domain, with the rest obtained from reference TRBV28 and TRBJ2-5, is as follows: DVKVTQSSRYLVKRTGEKVFLECVQDMDHENMFWYRQDPGLGLRLIYFSYDVKMKEKGDIPEGYSVSREKKERFSLILESASTNQTSMYLCASSIRGRRGTQYFGPGTRLLVL.

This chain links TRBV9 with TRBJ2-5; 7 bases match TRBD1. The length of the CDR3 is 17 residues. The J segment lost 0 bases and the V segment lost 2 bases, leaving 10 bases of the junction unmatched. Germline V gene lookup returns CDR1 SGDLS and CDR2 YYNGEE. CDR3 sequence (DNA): TGTGCCAGCAGCGTGGCAGGGGGAACCCTGTACCAAGAGACCCAGTACTTC. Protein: CASSVAGGTLYQETQYF.

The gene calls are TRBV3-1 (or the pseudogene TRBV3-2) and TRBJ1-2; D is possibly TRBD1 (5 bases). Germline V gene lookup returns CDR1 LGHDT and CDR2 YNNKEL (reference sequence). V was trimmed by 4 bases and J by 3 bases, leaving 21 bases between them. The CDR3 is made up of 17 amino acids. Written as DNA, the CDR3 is TGTGCCAGCAGCCCCCCACGGGGAGGGGCGTTTGACTATGGCTACACCTTC. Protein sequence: CASSPPRGGAFDYGYTF.